Below are 24 T cell receptor beta chains sequenced from a single sample in a study of tumor-infiltrating lymphocytes in primary liver carcinoma (dated by TCRdb to 2016 to 2017). Without any cell sorting, total RNA and DNA were co-extracted from about 20-30 mg of bulk tissue using the AllPrep DNA/RNA mini kit. The run used an Illumina HiSeq 2500. A constant-region primer and ProtoScript II reverse transcriptase were used to reverse-transcribe TCRbeta-specific cDNA from 500 ng total RNA. Construction of the TCRbeta libraries relied on three nested rounds of multiplex PCR, following a slightly modified ARM-PCR procedure. The first two PCR rounds used multiplex TRBV1-TRBV30 forward primers with a Cbeta reverse primer, each for approximately 10 cycles. Starting from the raw public reads, TCRdb applied fastp trimming at Q25, assembled clones with MiXCR and retained in-frame beta chains. Every CDR3 protein is listed once, alongside the most common genes and DNA of its rows. The sample includes 75,000 or so distinct CDR3 sequences, with over 60% observed a single time. The ten most abundant clones make up about 27% of the sample.

The material sequenced was liver tumor tissue from sampling region 4. The label giving this sample's cell subset or site can be read as: tumor region T4, right-lateral pole. Source of these receptors: a man in his forties with primary liver carcinoma and hepatitis B virus infection.

Comment on this clonotype: Germline and junction disagree at one end, which may indicate a read error. The rearrangement links TRBV5-1 to TRBJ2-5, with TRBD2 matching 7 bases. Germline loops: CDR1 SGHRS, CDR2 YFSETQ. The CDR3 extends over 16 amino acids. In DNA form, the CDR3 reads TGTGCCAGCAGCCCCCTAACGGGAGGATCACAAGAGACCCAGTACTTC. Amino acids: CASSPLTGGSQETQYF.

As concerns this clonotype: At one end, the junction sequence differs from germline, possibly due to a read error. The CDR3 here is CAISLSVEYGYTF. CDR3 DNA sequence: TGTGCCATCAGCTTAAGTGTTGAGTATGGCTACACCTTC. The chain recombines TRBV11-2 with TRBJ1-2; D is ambiguous. The CDR3 runs to 13 residues. Germline V gene sequence: CDR1 SGHAT, CDR2 FQNNGV.

This clonotype has only one observation. The chain is built from TRBV5-4 and TRBJ2-3, with D hard to call. CDR1 SGHNT and CDR2 YYREEE come from the germline V gene (reference sequence). Deletions cut 0 bases from V and 4 bases from J, with 12 bases between. This CDR3 spans 15 amino acids. The CDR3 spells CASSLVLVGPDTQYF. The CDR3 DNA sequence: TGTGCCAGCAGCTTGGTATTAGTGGGCCCAGATACGCAGTATTTT. The full variable domain, completed using reference TRBV5-4 and TRBJ2-3, is ETGVTQSPTHLIKTRGQQVTLRCSSQSGHNTVSWYQQALGQGPQFIFQYYREEENGRGNFPPRFSGLQFPNYSSELNVNALELDDSALYLCASSLVLVGPDTQYFGPGTRLTVL.

As regards this clonotype: Sequence at one end of the junction differs from germline and may be a read error. This chain connects TRBV11-2 to TRBJ2-1; possible D gene TRBD1, 5 bases. Germline loops: CDR1 SGHAT, CDR2 FQNNGV. The CDR3 is made up of 15 amino acids. This chain's CDR3 is CATGQDQPSYNEQLF. The CDR3 region has the DNA TGTGCCACTGGACAAGACCAGCCATCCTACAATGAGCAGCTCTTC. The whole variable domain, filled in from reference TRBV11-2 and TRBJ2-1, reads EAGVAQSPRYKIIEKRQSVAFWCNPISGHATLYWYQQILGQGPKLLIQFQNNGVVDDSQLPKDRFSAERLKGVDSTLKIQPAKLEDSAVYLCATGQDQPSYNEQLFGPGTRLTVL.

This clonotype was detected only once. This chain connects TRBV19 to TRBJ1-5; D remains unclear. From germline, CDR1 is LNHDA and CDR2 SQIVND (reference sequence). The CDR3 length is 17 residues. V lost 6 bases, J lost 0 bases, and 18 bases lay in between. The CDR3 sequence: CASSPLKRRVSNQPQHF. The CDR3 DNA follows: TGTGCCAGTAGCCCTCTTAAAAGGAGGGTTAGCAATCAGCCCCAGCATTTT.

As to this clonotype: A much larger clone sits a single nucleotide away, making a read error possible. The V and J genes are TRBV30 and TRBJ2-1; TRBD2 agrees at 9 bases. Germline V gene data show CDR1 as GTSNPN and CDR2 as SVGIG (reference sequence). V shed 4 bases and J 6 bases; nucleotides not matched to a gene: 10. The CDR3 extends over 15 amino acids. The CDR3 coding sequence is TGTGCCTGGATCGAGGCGGGAGGGGGACGCAATGAGCAGTTCTTC. It encodes CAWIEAGGGRNEQFF.

The sample holds many counts of this clonotype. The chain joins TRBV30 to TRBJ1-5; D is possibly TRBD1 (5 bases). This CDR3 contains 14 residues. Trimming stripped 2 bases from V and 5 bases from J, with 13 bases between. The V gene's germline CDR1 is GTSNPN and CDR2 SVGIG (reference sequence). The CDR3 DNA follows: TGTGCCTGGAGTCCCGGCGGAGGGGATCAGCCCCAGCATTTT. Its translation: CAWSPGGGDQPQHF.

This clonotype was observed many times. This rearrangement joins TRBV29-1 to TRBJ2-1; D call uncertain. V dropped 4 bases and J dropped 6 bases, with 16 bases sitting between them. Germline CDR1 is SQVTM and CDR2 is ANQGSEA. The CDR3 loop spans 14 amino acids. The CDR3 here is CSVARTPQFNEQFF. CDR3 sequence (DNA): TGCAGCGTTGCCCGGACGCCTCAATTCAATGAGCAGTTCTTC.

There are a few counts of this clonotype. Possible read error: a much larger clone is one base away. This sequence joins TRBV29-1 and TRBJ2-3; D may be TRBD2 (6 bases). The ends were cut back, 7 bases at V and 1 base at J, with 15 bases in the middle. Germline CDR1 reads SQVTM; CDR2 reads ANQGSEA. This CDR3 is built from 14 residues. CDR3 in DNA: TGCAGCGCTGCCGGGGGTTGGGGCACAGATACGCAGTATTTT. Encoded protein: CSAAGGWGTDTQYF.

In the case of this clonotype: A much larger clone is a single base away; this may be a read error. This chain links TRBV28 with TRBJ2-3, with D hard to call. This CDR3 region has 12 residues. Trimming stripped 5 bases from V and 4 bases from J, with 7 bases between. CDR1 MDHEN and CDR2 SYDVKM come from the germline V gene. The DNA of the CDR3 is TGTGCCAGCAGTCTCTGGGCAGATACGCAGTATTTT. It specifies CASSLWADTQYF.

Details on this clonotype: The junction does not match germline at one end; this may be a read error. The rearrangement uses TRBV24-1 and TRBJ1-1; 7 bases fit TRBD1. The germline gives CDR1 KGHDR, CDR2 SFDVKD. This CDR3 is built from 15 residues. The CDR3 sequence: CAISDLGGGNSEAFF. The CDR3, as DNA: TGTGCCATCAGTGATTTGGGAGGGGGCAATTCGGAAGCTTTCTTT.

This clonotype was observed at least ten times. CDR3 nucleotides: TGTGCCAGCAGTTACGGGGACACTGAAGCTTTCTTT. Protein: CASSYGDTEAFF. The rearrangement uses TRBV6-6 and TRBJ1-1; the D is unclear. Germline CDR1 MNHNY, CDR2 SVGAGI (reference sequence). This CDR3 is built from 12 residues. V lost 2 bases and J 3 bases, leaving 4 bases between the germline ends.

The chain joins TRBV6-1 to TRBJ2-1; 14 bases line up with TRBD2. Trimming at V came to 8 bases and at J to 7 bases, leaving 10 bases not matched to a gene. This CDR3 has 16 residues. Germline lookup yields CDR1 MNHNS and CDR2 SASEGT. CDR3 sequence (DNA): TGTGCCAGCGTACGAATGGGGACTAGCGGGAGAAATGAGCAGTTCTTC. Amino acids: CASVRMGTSGRNEQFF.

Concerning this clonotype: A much bigger clone sits one base away, suggesting this may be a read error. The chain employs TRBV5-1 and TRBJ2-7; a possible D gene is TRBD1 (6 bases). The V gene lost 5 bases and the J gene lost 11 bases, with 20 bases spanning the gap. In germline, CDR1 is SGHRS, CDR2 YFSETQ. The CDR3 extends over 13 amino acids. This CDR3 is CASSHPGHEMEYF. CDR3 in DNA: TGCGCCAGCAGTCACCCGGGACACGAGATGGAGTACTTC.

With regard to this clonotype: Sequence at one end of the junction differs from germline and may be a read error. V usage is TRBV4-2 and J usage is TRBJ2-3; 11 bases match TRBD2. Germline V gives CDR1 LGHNA, CDR2 YNFKEQ. This CDR3 contains 16 residues. CDR3 residues: CACSQDIAGGPDTQYF. CDR3 in DNA: TGTGCCTGCAGTCAAGATATAGCGGGAGGGCCAGATACGCAGTATTTT.

This clonotype was seen a few times. A much larger clone sits a single nucleotide away, making a read error possible. This chain connects TRBV5-8 to TRBJ2-3; possibly TRBD2 for D (5 bases). From germline, CDR1 is SGHTS and CDR2 YDEGEE. The CDR3 covers 12 residues. The CDR3 DNA sequence: TGTGTCAGCAGCTTGGACTCAGATACGCAGTATTTT. The encoded protein is CVSSLDSDTQYF.

This clonotype has at least ten counts. This sequence joins TRBV7-8 and TRBJ2-7; D possibly uses TRBD1 or TRBD2 (5 bases each). This CDR3 comprises 14 residues. Trimming took 0 bases from V and 3 from J, leaving 9 bases between them. Germline-derived CDR1 and CDR2 are SGHVS and FQNEAQ. As DNA, the CDR3 is TGTGCCAGCAGCTTAGCTACAGGAGGCTACGAGCAGTACTTC. It codes for CASSLATGGYEQYF.

With regard to this clonotype: This may be a read error, as it is one base from a much larger clone. V gene TRBV5-1 combines with J gene TRBJ2-7; D perhaps matches TRBD2 (5 bases). Germline V CDR1 and CDR2: SGHRS, YFSETQ. The CDR3 loop spans 14 amino acids. The V and J ends lost 4 bases and 1 base respectively, with 12 bases between them. Here the CDR3 DNA reads TGCGCCAGCAGCATTACGGGCGGGTCCTACGAGCAGTACTTC. Translating it yields CASSITGGSYEQYF.

This clonotype appeared a few times. A read error may explain this, as a much larger clone is one base away. The chain recombines TRBV6-5 with TRBJ1-1, with D hard to call. The CDR3 covers 15 residues. Deletions cut 4 bases from V and 2 bases from J, with 14 bases between. Germline values: CDR1 MNHEY, CDR2 SVGAGI. The CDR3 nucleotides read TGTGCCAGCAGTTCCCCCTCTGGACGAAACACTGAAGCTTTCTTT. Protein: CASSSPSGRNTEAFF.

Turning to this clonotype: A much bigger clone sits one base away, suggesting this may be a read error. The chain uses TRBV6-1 and TRBJ1-1, with D maybe TRBD1 (6 bases). Germline loops: CDR1 MNHNS, CDR2 SASEGT. The CDR3 extends over 13 amino acids. CDR3 protein: CASTKQGDTKAFF. The CDR3 coding sequence is TGTGCCAGCACTAAACAGGGCGACACTAAAGCTTTCTTT.

This rearrangement joins TRBV4-2 to TRBJ1-5; D is possibly TRBD1 (5 bases). V lost 1 base and J lost 3, with 10 bases in between. Germline V gives CDR1 LGHNA, CDR2 YNFKEQ. The CDR3 consists of 15 residues. CDR3: CASSQGGAINQPQHF. The CDR3 DNA is TGTGCCAGCAGCCAAGGTGGGGCGATCAATCAGCCCCAGCATTTT.

A note on this clonotype: The junction departs from germline at one end; a sequencing error may be responsible. V gene TRBV11-2 combines with J gene TRBJ2-1, with TRBD2 identical over 14 bases. The CDR3 runs 16 residues. Germline CDR1 is SGHAT and CDR2 is FQNNGV. Here the CDR3 reads CASSYYSTSGRGGVSF. Written as DNA, the CDR3 is TGTGCCAGCAGCTACTATTCGACTAGCGGGAGGGGAGGCGTGTCCTTC.

CDR3 DNA sequence: TGTGCCAGCAGTTTAACGAAGGGCGGGAGTTACGAGCAGTACTTC. It codes for CASSLTKGGSYEQYF. J is TRBJ2-7 and V is TRBV28, with TRBD2 matching over 7 bases. This CDR3 is built from 15 residues. Unmatched junction bases numbered 8, after V lost 2 bases and J lost 4 bases. The germline V gene has CDR1 MDHEN and CDR2 SYDVKM.

Concerning this clonotype itself: It is likely a read error, because the conserved phenylalanine at the end of the CDR3 is missing. The DNA is left out, because the CDR3 cannot be placed on it with certainty; the CDR3 is given as TCRdb lists it. The V gene is TRBV11-2, the J gene TRBJ2-1; TRBD2 was called by the table and not checked on the DNA. The CDR3 spans 16 amino acids, including both terminal residues. CDR1 is SGHAT, CDR2 FQNNGV, per germline. CDR3 in amino acids: CASSYSSTNRRGGGFL.